This T cell receptor (beta chain) was obtained from a study of shared T cell receptors in the human thymus. J gave up 5 bases and V 0 bases, and 15 bases lay outside the gene matches. Germline CDR1 LGHNA, CDR2 YSLEER. This CDR3 has 18 amino acids. This clone was seen only once. Repertoires were generated with immunoSEQ multiplex PCR, while TCRdb's copy carries only in-frame clones and drops some. The table has some 660,000 clones, approximately 87% seen once; the top ten hold about 0.0094%. Another study also made use of these data, one on human thymus T cells. That investigation notes: Having surgery to correct congenital heart defects, healthy Finnish infants acted as the donors. Repertoires from thymus and blood appeared to show biased V and J gene usage. The related literature has documented a marked overlap of thymic repertoires among unrelated individuals.

The sequenced sample consisted of thymocytes. This receptor was identified in a boy younger than two with a congenital heart defect. The chain joins TRBV4-3 to TRBJ2-5; 7 bases fit TRBD2. The CDR3 loop is CASSQDRSSGYGGETQYF. CDR3 DNA: TGCGCCAGCAGCCAAGATCGGAGTAGCGGGTATGGTGGGGAGACCCAGTACTTC.